The present T cell receptor (beta chain) was sequenced within a study of T cell changes during pregnancy in multiple sclerosis. The germline gives CDR1 WNHNN, CDR2 SYGVQD (reference sequence). V lost 7 bases and J 4 bases, leaving 10 bases between the germline ends. This CDR3 is 12 amino acids long. Profiled with immunoSEQ multiplex PCR; TCRdb holds only in-frame clones, not every one. Of about 69,000 clones listed, about 91% are singletons. This TCR was sampled from a female donor in good health, enrolled as a control in a pregnancy study. The source was CD4+ T cells from peripheral blood mononuclear cells, collected in the third trimester of pregnancy. The chain couples TRBV10-1 to TRBJ1-2; D is perhaps TRBD1 (6 bases). CDR3 nucleotides: TGCGCCAGCACTTCGGACAGCTATGGCTACACCTTC. This gives the protein CASTSDSYGYTF.